The sequence of this TCR beta chain was determined in a study of tumor T cells in aggressive B-cell lymphoma. Measured with immunoSEQ multiplex PCR; TCRdb has only the in-frame clones, and not every one. This table holds around 5,800 clones, 70% to 85% found once. This CDR3 spans 16 amino acids. Germline assignment: CDR1 SSHAT and CDR2 FNYEAQ (reference sequence). This clone showed up just a few times. One junction end does not reproduce the germline sequence, and a read error may be involved. Sequenced input: tumor tissue. V is TRBV7-7 and J is TRBJ2-2, with TRBD2 matching over 9 bases. This TCR was sampled from an adult with diffuse large B cell lymphoma. The CDR3 DNA reads as TGTGCTAGCAGCTTAGAGCGGGAGGAGGACACCGGGGAGCTGTTTTTT. It translates to CASSLEREEDTGELFF.